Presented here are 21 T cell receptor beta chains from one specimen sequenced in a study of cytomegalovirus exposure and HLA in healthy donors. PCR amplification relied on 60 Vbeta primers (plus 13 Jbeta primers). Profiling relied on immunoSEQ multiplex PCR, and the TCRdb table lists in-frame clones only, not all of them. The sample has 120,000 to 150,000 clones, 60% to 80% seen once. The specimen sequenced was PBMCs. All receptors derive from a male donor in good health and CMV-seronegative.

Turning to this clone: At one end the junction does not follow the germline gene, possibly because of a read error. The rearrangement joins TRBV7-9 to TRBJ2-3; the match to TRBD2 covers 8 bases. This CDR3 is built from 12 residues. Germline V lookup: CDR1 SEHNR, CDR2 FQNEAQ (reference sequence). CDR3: CSSSLAGRPQYF. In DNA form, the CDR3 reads TGTTCCAGCAGCTTAGCGGGGAGGCCGCAGTATTTT.

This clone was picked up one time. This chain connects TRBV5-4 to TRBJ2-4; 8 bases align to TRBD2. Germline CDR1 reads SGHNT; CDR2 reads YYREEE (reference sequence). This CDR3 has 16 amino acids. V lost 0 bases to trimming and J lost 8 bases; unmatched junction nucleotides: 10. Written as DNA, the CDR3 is TGTGCCAGCAGCTTGGCCGGGGGCGGGGGGTCGTACATTCAGTACTTC. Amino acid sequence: CASSLAGGGGSYIQYF.

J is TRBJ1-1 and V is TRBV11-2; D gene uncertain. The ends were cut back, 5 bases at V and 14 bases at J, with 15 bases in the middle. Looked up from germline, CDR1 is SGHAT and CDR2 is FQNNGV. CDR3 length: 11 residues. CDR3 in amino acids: CASSPDLMPFF. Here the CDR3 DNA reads TGTGCCAGCAGCCCGGACTTAATGCCCTTCTTT.

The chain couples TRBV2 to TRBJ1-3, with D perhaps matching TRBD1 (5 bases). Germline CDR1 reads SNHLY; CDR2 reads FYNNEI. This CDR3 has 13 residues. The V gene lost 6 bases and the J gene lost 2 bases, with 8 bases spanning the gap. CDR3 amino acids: CASSGGTGNTIYF. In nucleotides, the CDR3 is TGTGCCAGCAGCGGGGGGACTGGAAACACCATATATTTT.

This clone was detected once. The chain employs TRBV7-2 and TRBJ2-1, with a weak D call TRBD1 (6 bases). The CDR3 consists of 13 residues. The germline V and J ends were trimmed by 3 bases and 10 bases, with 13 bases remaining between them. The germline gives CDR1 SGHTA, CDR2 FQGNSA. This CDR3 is CASSFRGGAEQFF. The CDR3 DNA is TGTGCCAGCAGCTTCCGAGGGGGTGCCGAGCAGTTCTTC.

As DNA, the CDR3 is TGCAGCGTGCTCGGGTCCCAAGAGACCCAGTACTTC. Translation: CSVLGSQETQYF. This sequence joins TRBV29-1 and TRBJ2-5; D call uncertain. CDR1 SQVTM and CDR2 ANQGSEA come from the germline V gene. The CDR3 length is 12 residues. V shed 6 bases and J shed 1 base, with 9 bases lying between them.

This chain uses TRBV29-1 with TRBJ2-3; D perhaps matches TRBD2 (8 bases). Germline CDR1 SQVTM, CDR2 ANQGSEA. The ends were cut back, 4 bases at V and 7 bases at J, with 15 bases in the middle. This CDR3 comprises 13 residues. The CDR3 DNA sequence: TGCAGCGTTGTGACAGGGACTAGGAATACGCAGTATTTT. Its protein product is CSVVTGTRNTQYF.

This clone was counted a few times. The CDR3, as DNA: TGTGCCAGCAGCTTGGCCTCCAGCGGTAACACAGATACGCAGTATTTT. Its protein is CASSLASSGNTDTQYF. V and J are TRBV5-4 and TRBJ2-3; possibly TRBD2 for D (5 bases). From germline, CDR1 is SGHNT and CDR2 YYREEE (reference sequence). Trimming took off 0 bases at V and 2 bases at J, with 13 bases between the two ends. CDR3 length: 16 residues. Using reference TRBV5-4 and TRBJ2-3 for the parts outside the CDR3, the full variable domain is ETGVTQSPTHLIKTRGQQVTLRCSSQSGHNTVSWYQQALGQGPQFIFQYYREEENGRGNFPPRFSGLQFPNYSSELNVNALELDDSALYLCASSLASSGNTDTQYFGPGTRLTVL.

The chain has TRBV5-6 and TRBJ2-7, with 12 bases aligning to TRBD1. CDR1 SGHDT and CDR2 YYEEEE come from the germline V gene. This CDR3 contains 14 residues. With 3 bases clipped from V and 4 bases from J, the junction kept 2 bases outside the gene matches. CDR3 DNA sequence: TGTGCCAGCAGCTGGGACAGGGGGCAGTACGAGCAGTACTTC. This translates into CASSWDRGQYEQYF.

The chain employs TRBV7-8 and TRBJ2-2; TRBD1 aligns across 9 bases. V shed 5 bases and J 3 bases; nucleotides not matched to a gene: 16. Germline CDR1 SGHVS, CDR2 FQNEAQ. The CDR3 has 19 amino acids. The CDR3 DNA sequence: TGTGCCAGCAGCCCAACCCCCGGGACAGGGACACGGTACACCGGGGAGCTGTTTTTT. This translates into CASSPTPGTGTRYTGELFF.

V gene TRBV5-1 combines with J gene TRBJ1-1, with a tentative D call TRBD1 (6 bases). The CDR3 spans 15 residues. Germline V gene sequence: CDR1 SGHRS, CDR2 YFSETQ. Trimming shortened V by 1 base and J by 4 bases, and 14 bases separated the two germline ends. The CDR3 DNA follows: TGCGCCAGCAGCTTGAGTCCAGGGGCGGCCACTGAAGCTTTCTTT. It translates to CASSLSPGAATEAFF.

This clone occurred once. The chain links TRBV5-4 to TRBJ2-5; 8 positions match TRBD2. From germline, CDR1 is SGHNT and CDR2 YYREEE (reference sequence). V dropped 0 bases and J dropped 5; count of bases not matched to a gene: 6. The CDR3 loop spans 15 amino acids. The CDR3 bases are TGTGCCAGCAGCTTGGGCAGCGGGGGTGGGGAGACCCAGTACTTC. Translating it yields CASSLGSGGGETQYF.

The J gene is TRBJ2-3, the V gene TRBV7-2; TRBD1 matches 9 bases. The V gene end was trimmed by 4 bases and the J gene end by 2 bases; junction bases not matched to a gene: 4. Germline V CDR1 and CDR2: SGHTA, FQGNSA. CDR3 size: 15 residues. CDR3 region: CASSSGTGHTDTQYF. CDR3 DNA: TGTGCCAGCAGCTCCGGGACAGGGCACACAGATACGCAGTATTTT. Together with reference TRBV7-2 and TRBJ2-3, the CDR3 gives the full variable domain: GAGVSQSPSNKVTEKGKDVELRCDPISGHTALYWYRQSLGQGLEFLIYFQGNSAPDKSGLPSDRFSAERTGGSVSTLTIQRTQQEDSAVYLCASSSGTGHTDTQYFGPGTRLTVL.

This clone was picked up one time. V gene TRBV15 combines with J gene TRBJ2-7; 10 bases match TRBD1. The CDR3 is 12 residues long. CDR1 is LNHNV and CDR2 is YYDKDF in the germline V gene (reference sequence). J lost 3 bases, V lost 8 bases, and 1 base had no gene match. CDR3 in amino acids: CATRDRGYEQYF. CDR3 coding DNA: TGTGCCACCCGGGACAGGGGCTACGAGCAGTACTTC.

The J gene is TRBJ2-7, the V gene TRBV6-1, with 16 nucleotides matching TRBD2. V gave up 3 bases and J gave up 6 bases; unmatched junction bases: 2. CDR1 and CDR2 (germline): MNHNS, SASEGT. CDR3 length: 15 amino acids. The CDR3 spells CASSEGTSGRVEQYF. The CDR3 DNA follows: TGTGCCAGCAGTGAGGGGACTAGCGGGAGGGTCGAGCAGTACTTC.

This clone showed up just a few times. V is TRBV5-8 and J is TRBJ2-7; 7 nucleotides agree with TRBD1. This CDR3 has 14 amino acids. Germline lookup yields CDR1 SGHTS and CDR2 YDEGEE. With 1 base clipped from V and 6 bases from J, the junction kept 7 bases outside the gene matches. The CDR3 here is CASSLTTGASEQYF. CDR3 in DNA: TGTGCCAGCAGCTTGACTACAGGGGCGTCCGAGCAGTACTTC.

CDR3 loop: CAWTDRGGSGNTIYF. The CDR3 region has the DNA TGTGCCTGGACGGACAGGGGCGGCTCTGGAAACACCATATATTTT. The V and J genes are TRBV30 and TRBJ1-3; 9 nucleotides align to TRBD1. The length of the CDR3 is 15 residues. The germline CDR1 and CDR2 sequences are GTSNPN and SVGIG (reference sequence). V dropped 4 bases and J dropped 0; count of bases not matched to a gene: 4.

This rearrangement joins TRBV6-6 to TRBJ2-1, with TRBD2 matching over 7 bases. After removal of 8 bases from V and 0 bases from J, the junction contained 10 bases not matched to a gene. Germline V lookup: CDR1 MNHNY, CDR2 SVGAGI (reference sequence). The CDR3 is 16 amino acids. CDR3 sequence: CASRQPAGTSYNEQFF. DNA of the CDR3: TGTGCCAGCCGCCAGCCAGCGGGAACCTCCTACAATGAGCAGTTCTTC.

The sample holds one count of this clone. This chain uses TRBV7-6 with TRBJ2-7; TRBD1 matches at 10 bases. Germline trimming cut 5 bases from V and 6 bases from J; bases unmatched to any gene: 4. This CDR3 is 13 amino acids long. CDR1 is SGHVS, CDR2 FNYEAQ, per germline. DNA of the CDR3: TGTGCCAGCAGCCCGACAGGGGGCGCCGAGCAGTACTTC. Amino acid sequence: CASSPTGGAEQYF.

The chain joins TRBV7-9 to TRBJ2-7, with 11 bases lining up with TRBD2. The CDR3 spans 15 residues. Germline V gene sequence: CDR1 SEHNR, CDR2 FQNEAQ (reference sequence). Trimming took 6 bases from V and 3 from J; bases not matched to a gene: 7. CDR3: CASSYPGLAVYEQYF. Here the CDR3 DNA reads TGTGCCAGCAGTTACCCGGGACTAGCGGTCTACGAGCAGTACTTC.

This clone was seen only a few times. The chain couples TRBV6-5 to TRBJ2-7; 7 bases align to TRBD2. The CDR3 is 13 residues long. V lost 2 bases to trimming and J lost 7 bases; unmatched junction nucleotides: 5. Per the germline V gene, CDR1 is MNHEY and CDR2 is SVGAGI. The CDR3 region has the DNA TGTGCCAGCAGTTACGCCGGACTAGGGGAGCAGTACTTC. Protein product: CASSYAGLGEQYF.